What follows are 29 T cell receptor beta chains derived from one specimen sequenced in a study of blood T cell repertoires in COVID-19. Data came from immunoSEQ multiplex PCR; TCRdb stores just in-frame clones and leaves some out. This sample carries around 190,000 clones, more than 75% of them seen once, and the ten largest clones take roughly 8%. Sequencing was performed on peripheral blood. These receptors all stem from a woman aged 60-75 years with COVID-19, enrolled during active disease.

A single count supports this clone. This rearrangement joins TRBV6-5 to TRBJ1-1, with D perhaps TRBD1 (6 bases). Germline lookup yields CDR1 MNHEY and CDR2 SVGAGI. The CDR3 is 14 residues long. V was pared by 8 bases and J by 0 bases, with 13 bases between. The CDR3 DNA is TGTGCCAGCTCACAACAGGGTCTGAACACTGAAGCTTTCTTT. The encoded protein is CASSQQGLNTEAFF.

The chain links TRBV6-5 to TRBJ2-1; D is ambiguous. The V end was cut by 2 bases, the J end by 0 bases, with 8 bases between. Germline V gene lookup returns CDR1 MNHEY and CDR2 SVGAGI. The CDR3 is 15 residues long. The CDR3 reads CASSYTRSSYNEQFF. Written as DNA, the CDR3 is TGTGCCAGCAGTTACACCCGGAGCTCCTACAATGAGCAGTTCTTC.

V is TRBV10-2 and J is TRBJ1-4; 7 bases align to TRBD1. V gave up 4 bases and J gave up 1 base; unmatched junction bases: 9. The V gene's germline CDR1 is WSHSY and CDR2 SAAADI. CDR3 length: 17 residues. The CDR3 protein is CASSGPFNRGTNEKLFF. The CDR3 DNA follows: TGCGCCAGCAGTGGTCCATTTAACAGGGGAACTAATGAAAAACTGTTTTTT.

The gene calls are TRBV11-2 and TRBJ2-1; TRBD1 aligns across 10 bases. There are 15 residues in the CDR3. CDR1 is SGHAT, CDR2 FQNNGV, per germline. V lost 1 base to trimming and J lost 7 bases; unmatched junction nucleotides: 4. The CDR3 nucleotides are TGTGCCAGCAGCTTAGCTGGGGGACAGGGGAATGAGCAGTTCTTC. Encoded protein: CASSLAGGQGNEQFF.

In DNA form, the CDR3 reads TGTGCCAGCAGCCTGACGGGACAGAGAAACATTCAGTACTTC. Protein product: CASSLTGQRNIQYF. The V and J genes are TRBV28 and TRBJ2-4; 7 bases fit TRBD1. This CDR3 is built from 14 residues. Trimming cost V 6 bases and J 6 bases; bases outside gene matches: 8. Germline V gene sequence: CDR1 MDHEN, CDR2 SYDVKM. The full variable domain, completed using reference TRBV28 and TRBJ2-4, is DVKVTQSSRYLVKRTGEKVFLECVQDMDHENMFWYRQDPGLGLRLIYFSYDVKMKEKGDIPEGYSVSREKKERFSLILESASTNQTSMYLCASSLTGQRNIQYFGAGTRLSVL.

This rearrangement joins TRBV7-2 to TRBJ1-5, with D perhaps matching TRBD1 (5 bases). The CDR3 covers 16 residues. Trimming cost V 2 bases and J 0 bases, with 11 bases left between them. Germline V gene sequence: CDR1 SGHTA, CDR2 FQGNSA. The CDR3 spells CASSLTRVNSNQPQHF. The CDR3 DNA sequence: TGTGCCAGCAGCTTAACCAGGGTGAATAGCAATCAGCCCCAGCATTTT.

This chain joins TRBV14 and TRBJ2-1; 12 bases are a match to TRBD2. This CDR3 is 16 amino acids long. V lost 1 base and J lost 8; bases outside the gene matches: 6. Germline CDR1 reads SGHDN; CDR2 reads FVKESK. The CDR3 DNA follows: TGTGCCAGCAGCCAAGTAAGACTAGCGGGAGTTTATGAGCAGTTCTTC. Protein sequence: CASSQVRLAGVYEQFF. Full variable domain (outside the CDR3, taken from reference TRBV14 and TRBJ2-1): EAGVTQFPSHSVIEKGQTVTLRCDPISGHDNLYWYRRVMGKEIKFLLHFVKESKQDESGMPNNRFLAERTGGTYSTLKVQPAELEDSGVYFCASSQVRLAGVYEQFFGPGTRLTVL.

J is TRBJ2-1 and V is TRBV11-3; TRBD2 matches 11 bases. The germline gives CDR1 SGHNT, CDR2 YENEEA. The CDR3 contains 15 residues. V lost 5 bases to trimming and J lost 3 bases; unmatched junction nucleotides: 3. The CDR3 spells CASSTGLAGYNEQFF. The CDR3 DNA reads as TGTGCCAGCAGCACCGGACTAGCGGGCTACAATGAGCAGTTCTTC. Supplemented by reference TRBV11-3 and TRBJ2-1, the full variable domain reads EAGVVQSPRYKIIEKKQPVAFWCNPISGHNTLYWYLQNLGQGPELLIRYENEEAVDDSQLPKDRFSAERLKGVDSTLKIQPAELGDSAVYLCASSTGLAGYNEQFFGPGTRLTVL.

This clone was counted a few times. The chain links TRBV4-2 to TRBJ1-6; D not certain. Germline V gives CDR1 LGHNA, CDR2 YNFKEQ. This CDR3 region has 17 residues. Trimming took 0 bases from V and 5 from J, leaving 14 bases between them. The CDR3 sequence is CASSQDVRSIDNSPLHF. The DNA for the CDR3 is TGTGCCAGCAGCCAAGATGTGAGGTCCATAGATAATTCACCCCTCCACTTT.

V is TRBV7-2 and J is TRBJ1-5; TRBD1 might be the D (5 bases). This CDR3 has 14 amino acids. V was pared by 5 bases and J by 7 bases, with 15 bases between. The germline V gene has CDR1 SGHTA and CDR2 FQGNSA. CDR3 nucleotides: TGTGCCAGCAGCCCCGCGGGGGGAGGCCAGCCCCAGCATTTT. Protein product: CASSPAGGGQPQHF.

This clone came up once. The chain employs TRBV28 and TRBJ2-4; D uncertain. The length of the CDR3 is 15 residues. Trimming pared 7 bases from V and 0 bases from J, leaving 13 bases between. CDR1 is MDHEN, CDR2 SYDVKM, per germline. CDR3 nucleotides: TGTGCCAGCACCCCGCCCGGAGTAGCCAAAAACATTCAGTACTTC. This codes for CASTPPGVAKNIQYF.

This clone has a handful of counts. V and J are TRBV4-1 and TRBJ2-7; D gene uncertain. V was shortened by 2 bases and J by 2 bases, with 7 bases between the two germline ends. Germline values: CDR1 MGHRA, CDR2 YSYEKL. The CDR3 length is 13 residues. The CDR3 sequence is CASSQLVPYEQYV. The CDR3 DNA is TGCGCCAGCAGCCAACTCGTTCCCTACGAGCAGTACGTC.

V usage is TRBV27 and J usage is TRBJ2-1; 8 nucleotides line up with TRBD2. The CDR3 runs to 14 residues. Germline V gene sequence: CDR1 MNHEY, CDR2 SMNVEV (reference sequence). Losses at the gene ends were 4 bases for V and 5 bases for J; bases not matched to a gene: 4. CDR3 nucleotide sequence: TGTGCCAGCAGTTCACACGGGGGGGACAATGAGCAGTTCTTC. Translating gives CASSSHGGDNEQFF.

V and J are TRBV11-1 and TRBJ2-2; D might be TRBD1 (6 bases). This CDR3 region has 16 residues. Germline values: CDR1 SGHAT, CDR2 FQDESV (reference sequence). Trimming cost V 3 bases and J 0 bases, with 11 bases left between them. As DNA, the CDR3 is TGTGCCAGCAGCTTTCTCGGACAGCCGAACACCGGGGAGCTGTTTTTT. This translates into CASSFLGQPNTGELFF.

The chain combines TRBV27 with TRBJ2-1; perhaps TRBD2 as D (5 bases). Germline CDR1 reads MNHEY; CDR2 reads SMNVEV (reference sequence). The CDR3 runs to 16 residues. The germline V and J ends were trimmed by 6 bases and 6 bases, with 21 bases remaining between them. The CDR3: CASSPHLAEVINEQFF. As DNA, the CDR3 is TGTGCCAGCAGCCCCCATCTAGCTGAAGTAATCAATGAGCAGTTCTTC.

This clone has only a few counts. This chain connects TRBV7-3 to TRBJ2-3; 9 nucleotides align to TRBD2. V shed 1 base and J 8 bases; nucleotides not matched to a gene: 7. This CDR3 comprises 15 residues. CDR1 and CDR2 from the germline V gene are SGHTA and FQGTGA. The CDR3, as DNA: TGTGCCAGCAGCTTAATAGCGGGGGACGTCCGTACGCAGTATTTT. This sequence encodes CASSLIAGDVRTQYF.

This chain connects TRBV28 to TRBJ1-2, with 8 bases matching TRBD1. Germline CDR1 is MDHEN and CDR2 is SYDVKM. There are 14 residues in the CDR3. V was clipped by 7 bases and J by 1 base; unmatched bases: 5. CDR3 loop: CASTSGQGNYGYTF. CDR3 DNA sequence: TGTGCCAGCACTTCCGGACAGGGTAACTATGGCTACACCTTC.

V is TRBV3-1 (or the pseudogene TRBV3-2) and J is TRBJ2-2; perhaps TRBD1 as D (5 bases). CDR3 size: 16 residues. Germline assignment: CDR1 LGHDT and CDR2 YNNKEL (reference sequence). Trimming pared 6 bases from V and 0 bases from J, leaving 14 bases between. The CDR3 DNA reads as TGTGCCAGCAGTCATACCGGACACACGAACACCGGGGAGCTGTTTTTT. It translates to CASSHTGHTNTGELFF.

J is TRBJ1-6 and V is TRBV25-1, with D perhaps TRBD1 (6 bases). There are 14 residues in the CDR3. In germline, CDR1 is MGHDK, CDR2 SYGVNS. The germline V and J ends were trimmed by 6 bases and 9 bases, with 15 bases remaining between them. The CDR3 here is CASSGQIMSSPLHF. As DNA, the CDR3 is TGTGCCAGCAGCGGACAGATAATGAGTTCACCCCTCCACTTT.

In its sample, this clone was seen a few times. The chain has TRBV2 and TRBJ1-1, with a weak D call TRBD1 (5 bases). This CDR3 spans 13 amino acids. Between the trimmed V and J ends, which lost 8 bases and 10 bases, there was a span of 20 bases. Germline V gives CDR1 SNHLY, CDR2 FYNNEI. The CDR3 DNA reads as TGTGCCAGCGGGTCAGGGCTGGGACTAGGAGCTTTCTTT. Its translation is CASGSGLGLGAFF.

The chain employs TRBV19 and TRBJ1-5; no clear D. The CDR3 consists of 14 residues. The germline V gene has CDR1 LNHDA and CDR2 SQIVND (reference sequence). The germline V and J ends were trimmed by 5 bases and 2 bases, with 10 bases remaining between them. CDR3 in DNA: TGTGCCAGTAGTGGCAGTAGCCGCAATCAGCCCCAGCATTTT. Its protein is CASSGSSRNQPQHF.

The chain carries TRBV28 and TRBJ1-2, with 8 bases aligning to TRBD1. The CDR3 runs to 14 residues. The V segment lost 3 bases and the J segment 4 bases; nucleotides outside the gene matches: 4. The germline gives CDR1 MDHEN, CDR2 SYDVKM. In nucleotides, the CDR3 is TGTGCCAGCAGTTTCCTTACAGGGGGCTATGGCTACACCTTC. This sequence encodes CASSFLTGGYGYTF.

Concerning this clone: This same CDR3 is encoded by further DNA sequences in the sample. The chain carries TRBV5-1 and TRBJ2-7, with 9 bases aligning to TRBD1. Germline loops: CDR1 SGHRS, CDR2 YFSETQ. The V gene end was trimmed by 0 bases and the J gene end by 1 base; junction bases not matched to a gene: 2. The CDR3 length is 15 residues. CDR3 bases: TGCGCCAGCAGCTTGGGCGGGACAGGGTCCTACGAGCAGTACTTC. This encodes CASSLGGTGSYEQYF. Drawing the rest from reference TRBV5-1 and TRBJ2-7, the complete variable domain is KAGVTQTPRYLIKTRGQQVTLSCSPISGHRSVSWYQQTPGQGLQFLFEYFSETQRNKGNFPGRFSGRQFSNSRSEMNVSTLELGDSALYLCASSLGGTGSYEQYFGPGTRLTVT.

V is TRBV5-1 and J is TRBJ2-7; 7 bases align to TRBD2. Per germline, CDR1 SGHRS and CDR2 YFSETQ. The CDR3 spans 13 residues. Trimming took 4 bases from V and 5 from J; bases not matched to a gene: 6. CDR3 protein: CASSSTAGDEQYV. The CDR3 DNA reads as TGCGCCAGCAGCAGCACGGCGGGGGACGAGCAGTACGTC.

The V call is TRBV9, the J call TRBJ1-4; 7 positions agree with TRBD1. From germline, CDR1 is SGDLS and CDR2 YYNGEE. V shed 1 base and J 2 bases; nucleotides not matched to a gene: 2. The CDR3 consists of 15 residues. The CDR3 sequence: CASSVQGVTNEKLFF. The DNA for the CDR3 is TGTGCCAGCAGCGTACAGGGGGTCACTAATGAAAAACTGTTTTTT.

This CDR3 is CATSESGQLYGYTF. CDR3 in DNA: TGTGCCACCAGTGAGTCGGGACAGCTCTATGGCTACACCTTC. The rearrangement uses TRBV24-1 and TRBJ1-2; 7 positions match TRBD1. The CDR3 covers 14 residues. J lost 4 bases, V lost 4 bases, and 5 bases had no gene match. CDR1 and CDR2 (germline): KGHDR, SFDVKD.

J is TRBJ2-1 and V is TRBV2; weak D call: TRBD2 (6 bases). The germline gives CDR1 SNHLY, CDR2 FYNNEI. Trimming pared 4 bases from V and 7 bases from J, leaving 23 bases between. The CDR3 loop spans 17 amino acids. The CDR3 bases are TGTGCCAGCAGTGGCCCCTTTGGCGGGATTTTTACGAATGAGCAGTTCTTC. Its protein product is CASSGPFGGIFTNEQFF.

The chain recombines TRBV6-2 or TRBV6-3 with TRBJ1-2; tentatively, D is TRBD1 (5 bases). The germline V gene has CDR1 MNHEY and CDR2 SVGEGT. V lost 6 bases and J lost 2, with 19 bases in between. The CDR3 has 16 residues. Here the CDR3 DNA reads TGTGCCAGCAGCTCAACGTCAGGGAGGCAAAACTATGGCTACACCTTC. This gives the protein CASSSTSGRQNYGYTF.

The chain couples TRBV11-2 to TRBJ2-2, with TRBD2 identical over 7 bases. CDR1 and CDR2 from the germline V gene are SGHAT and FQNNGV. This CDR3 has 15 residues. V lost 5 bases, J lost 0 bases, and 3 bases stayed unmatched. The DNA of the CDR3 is TGTGCCAGCAGCCCGAGCGGGGCGAACACCGGGGAGCTGTTTTTT. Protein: CASSPSGANTGELFF.